Listed below are T cell receptor beta chains from one sample, sequenced in a study of shared clonotypes between healthy human individuals. Sequenced by immunoSEQ multiplex PCR; TCRdb stores in-frame clones only, minus some. The profile shows 100,000 to 130,000 clones, roughly 70% of them singletons. Sequenced input: memory CD8+ T cells sorted from blood. Receptors originate from a woman in her 30s in good health. Each CDR3 is given with its conserved first and last residue. The D gene is left open where the match is weak. Rows give clone size only sometimes, using once, few, many, or a class for an expanded clone.

size | J | length | V | D | CDR3 | DNA
NA | TRBJ2-1 | 15 | TRBV5-1 | NA | CASSFVPGLYNEQFF | TGCGCCAGCAGCTTTGTCCCGGGGCTGTACAATGAGCAGTTCTTC
few | TRBJ2-5 | 14 | TRBV30 | NA | CAWSGPRGWETQYF | TGTGCCTGGAGTGGGCCCAGGGGATGGGAGACCCAGTACTTC
NA | TRBJ1-5 | 14 | TRBV10-2 | TRBD1 | CASTTGWDNQPQHF | TGCGCCAGCACGACAGGGTGGGACAATCAGCCCCAGCATTTT
NA | TRBJ2-1 | 15 | TRBV19 | TRBD2 | CASSNSGSSYNEQFF | TGTGCCAGTAGTAATAGCGGGAGCTCCTACAATGAGCAGTTCTTC
NA | TRBJ2-7 | 15 | TRBV30 | TRBD1 | CAWSAAGTGSPEQYF | TGTGCCTGGAGTGCCGCCGGGACAGGGAGTCCCGAGCAGTACTTC
NA | TRBJ1-2 | 13 | TRBV25-1 | NA | CASSPREKEGYTF | TGTGCCAGCAGTCCCCGGGAGAAAGAAGGCTACACCTTC
NA | TRBJ2-7 | 17 | TRBV5-1 | TRBD2 | CASSLVSSAGGHYEQYF | TGCGCCAGCAGCTTGGTATCCTCCGCGGGAGGCCACTACGAGCAGTACTTC
NA | TRBJ2-7 | 12 | TRBV28 | NA | CASSRTEYEQYF | TGTGCCAGCAGCAGGACAGAATACGAGCAGTACTTC
NA | TRBJ1-5 | 15 | TRBV5-5 | NA | CASSTGEWGDQPQHF | TGTGCCAGCAGCACTGGAGAGTGGGGGGATCAGCCCCAGCATTTT
few | TRBJ2-1 | 16 | TRBV7-2 | NA | CASSLMTGRGYGEQFF | TGTGCCAGCAGCTTAATGACAGGCCGCGGTTATGGTGAGCAGTTCTTC
NA | TRBJ1-1 | 15 | TRBV6-5 | TRBD1 | CASSYSGGWNTEAFF | TGTGCCAGCAGTTACTCAGGGGGCTGGAACACTGAAGCTTTCTTT
NA | TRBJ2-3 | 15 | TRBV28 | TRBD2 | CASSSTSGATDTQYF | TGTGCCAGCAGTTCAACTAGCGGAGCTACAGATACGCAGTATTTT
NA | TRBJ1-1 | 16 | TRBV19 | TRBD1 | CASSIGRDRENTEAFF | TGTGCCAGTAGTATAGGTCGGGACAGAGAGAACACTGAAGCTTTCTTT
once | TRBJ2-2 | 14 | TRBV6-5 | NA | CASTSTGNTGELFF | TGTGCCAGCACCTCGACAGGGAACACCGGGGAGCTGTTTTTT
NA | TRBJ1-2 | 14 | TRBV6-1 | TRBD1 | CASSANDRVYGYTF | TGTGCCAGCAGTGCAAATGACAGGGTATATGGCTACACCTTC
NA | TRBJ2-3 | 18 | TRBV18 | TRBD2 | CASSPQQGLAGISDTQYF | TGTGCCAGCTCACCACAGCAAGGACTAGCGGGTATTTCAGATACGCAGTATTTT
once | TRBJ2-1 | 14 | TRBV2 | NA | CASSELLSYNEQFF | TGTGCCAGCAGTGAACTATTGTCCTACAATGAGCAGTTCTTC
NA | TRBJ2-6 | 14 | TRBV19 | NA | CASSIVSGANVLTF | TGTGCCAGTAGTATAGTCTCTGGGGCCAACGTCCTGACTTTC
NA | TRBJ1-1 | 14 | TRBV7-8 | NA | CASSLWVTNTEAFF | TGTGCCAGCAGCTTGTGGGTGACGAACACTGAAGCTTTCTTT
NA | TRBJ2-1 | 13 | TRBV7-9 | NA | CASSKPTTNEQFF | TGTGCCAGCAGCAAACCGACCACGAATGAGCAGTTCTTC
NA | TRBJ2-3 | 17 | TRBV28 | TRBD2 | CASSSRGGGRDTDTQYF | TGTGCCAGCAGTTCTCGGGGGGGCGGAAGAGACACAGATACGCAGTATTTT
NA | TRBJ2-7 | 15 | TRBV6-6 | TRBD2 | CASSFRVAGLYEQYF | TGTGCCAGCAGTTTCCGGGTAGCGGGATTATACGAGCAGTACTTC
NA | TRBJ2-7 | 14 | TRBV5-4 | TRBD2 | CASSLSGSVYEQYF | TGTGCCAGCAGCTTGAGCGGGAGTGTTTACGAGCAGTACTTC